The 30 T cell receptor beta chains reported below all come from one sample, sequenced in a study of blood T cell repertoires in COVID-19. TCRdb's table, derived via immunoSEQ multiplex PCR, lists solely in-frame clones and lacks some. Found here are about 120,000 clones, around 86% of them singletons; the top ten hold just under 30%. Material for sequencing was peripheral blood. These receptors originate from a woman aged 70-85 years with acute or convalescent COVID-19.

This clone is a singleton in its sample. The gene calls are TRBV28 and TRBJ1-2; the match to TRBD1 covers 7 bases. The CDR3 is 14 residues long. Trimming removed 3 bases from V and 6 bases from J; junction bases left unmatched: 7. Germline-derived CDR1 and CDR2 are MDHEN and SYDVKM. The CDR3 nucleotides are TGTGCCAGCAGTTTCGCGAGGGGGCGGAATGGCTACACCTTC. This codes for CASSFARGRNGYTF.

This chain joins TRBV28 and TRBJ2-3; D not certain. The CDR3 loop spans 12 amino acids. The germline V and J ends were trimmed by 7 bases and 4 bases, with 9 bases remaining between them. Germline V gives CDR1 MDHEN, CDR2 SYDVKM. The CDR3 protein is CASISSADTQYF. CDR3 bases: TGTGCCAGCATTAGCTCCGCAGATACGCAGTATTTT.

This sequence joins TRBV3-1 (or the pseudogene TRBV3-2) and TRBJ2-2; TRBD2 is a possible D gene (5 bases). V lost 0 bases and J 0 bases, leaving 11 bases between the germline ends. Per the germline V gene, CDR1 is LGHDT and CDR2 is YNNKEL (reference sequence). This CDR3 comprises 17 residues. CDR3 protein: CASSQESGYSNTGELFF. The CDR3 DNA is TGTGCCAGCAGCCAAGAGTCGGGATATTCGAACACCGGGGAGCTGTTTTTT.

This clone was found once. The chain employs TRBV6-5 and TRBJ2-2, with TRBD2 matching 11 bases. V was pared by 5 bases and J by 6 bases, with 5 bases of the junction left unmatched. This CDR3 is built from 15 residues. Germline V gene lookup returns CDR1 MNHEY and CDR2 SVGAGI. CDR3 sequence (DNA): TGTGCCAGCAGTAAAAATAGCGGGGGGGCCGGGGAGCTGTTTTTT. It yields the protein CASSKNSGGAGELFF.

The CDR3 is CATSEQTGSPQHF. As DNA, the CDR3 is TGTGCCACCAGTGAACAGACAGGGTCACCCCAGCATTTT. The rearrangement uses TRBV24-1 and TRBJ1-5, with 7 nucleotides matching TRBD1. CDR3 length: 13 residues. Germline CDR1 KGHDR, CDR2 SFDVKD. The ends lost 4 bases at V and 10 bases at J; junction bases unmatched: 6.

Only one count was recorded for this clone. The rearrangement links TRBV5-1 to TRBJ2-1; 14 nucleotides agree with TRBD2. Germline V gene sequence: CDR1 SGHRS, CDR2 YFSETQ. V lost 4 bases to trimming and J lost 8 bases; unmatched junction nucleotides: 2. The CDR3 loop spans 14 amino acids. The CDR3 DNA reads as TGCGCCAGCAGCCCGGGACTAGCGGGGGATGAGCAGTTCTTC. Protein sequence: CASSPGLAGDEQFF.

This chain links TRBV11-3 with TRBJ2-1, with D possibly matching TRBD2 (7 bases). Germline CDR1 and CDR2: SGHNT and YENEEA. The length of the CDR3 is 17 residues. The V gene lost 1 base and the J gene lost 3 bases, with 16 bases spanning the gap. The DNA of the CDR3 is TGTGCCAGCAGCTTAGGGTTCGGGGGGCATTTCTACAATGAGCAGTTCTTC. It specifies CASSLGFGGHFYNEQFF. Full variable domain (rest looked up from reference TRBV11-3 and TRBJ2-1): EAGVVQSPRYKIIEKKQPVAFWCNPISGHNTLYWYLQNLGQGPELLIRYENEEAVDDSQLPKDRFSAERLKGVDSTLKIQPAELGDSAVYLCASSLGFGGHFYNEQFFGPGTRLTVL.

The chain links TRBV30 to TRBJ1-5, with 7 positions matching TRBD1. The CDR3 has 13 residues. J lost 4 bases, V lost 4 bases, and 4 bases had no gene match. CDR1 and CDR2 from the germline V gene are GTSNPN and SVGIG (reference sequence). CDR3 residues: CAWKGGGNQPQHF. CDR3 DNA sequence: TGTGCCTGGAAAGGGGGCGGGAATCAGCCCCAGCATTTT.

The rearrangement uses TRBV3-1 (or the pseudogene TRBV3-2) and TRBJ1-5; 7 nucleotides match TRBD1. CDR3 length: 15 amino acids. Germline V gives CDR1 LGHDT, CDR2 YNNKEL (reference sequence). The J segment lost 0 bases and the V segment lost 4 bases, leaving 3 bases of the junction unmatched. CDR3 sequence reads: CASSLGQDSNQPQHF. CDR3 bases: TGTGCCAGCAGCCTCGGACAGGATAGCAATCAGCCCCAGCATTTT.

This clone was seen just once. The V gene is TRBV11-3, the J gene TRBJ1-1; TRBD1 matches 8 bases. V lost 5 bases, J lost 6 bases, and 8 bases stayed unmatched. CDR1 and CDR2 from the germline V gene are SGHNT and YENEEA. The CDR3 is 14 amino acids. The CDR3 sequence: CASSRPDRGPEAFF. CDR3 DNA: TGTGCCAGCAGCCGTCCAGACAGGGGACCTGAAGCTTTCTTT.

The CDR3 sequence: CASSTPTGSPLHF. The CDR3 nucleotides are TGTGCCAGCAGTACTCCGACGGGTTCACCCCTCCACTTT. The J gene is TRBJ1-6, the V gene TRBV28; the D is unclear. V was shortened by 5 bases and J by 9 bases, with 11 bases between the two germline ends. Germline loops: CDR1 MDHEN, CDR2 SYDVKM. This CDR3 is built from 13 residues.

The chain employs TRBV3-1 (or the pseudogene TRBV3-2) and TRBJ1-2; TRBD1 might be the D (6 bases). Trimming removed 1 base at V and 5 bases at J, with 14 bases between. This CDR3 is 15 amino acids long. Per germline, CDR1 LGHDT and CDR2 YNNKEL (reference sequence). CDR3 nucleotide sequence: TGTGCCAGCAGCCAAGGAGCAGGGGATCATTATGGCTACACCTTC. Encoded protein: CASSQGAGDHYGYTF.

This clone was observed once. The V call is TRBV19, the J call TRBJ1-5; 8 bases are shared with TRBD1. CDR1 is LNHDA and CDR2 is SQIVND in the germline V gene (reference sequence). V lost 8 bases and J lost 3; bases outside the gene matches: 6. CDR3 length: 14 amino acids. The CDR3 spells CASGGTGSNQPQHF. The CDR3, as DNA: TGTGCCAGTGGTGGGACAGGATCCAATCAGCCCCAGCATTTT.

The V call is TRBV6-2 or TRBV6-3, the J call TRBJ1-5, with a tentative D call TRBD1 (6 bases). The V and J ends lost 7 bases and 5 bases respectively, with 15 bases between them. Germline V CDR1 and CDR2: MNHEY, SVGEGT. The CDR3 loop spans 14 amino acids. The CDR3 loop is CASTPPGVYQPQHF. CDR3 nucleotides: TGTGCCAGCACCCCCCCAGGGGTTTATCAGCCCCAGCATTTT.

This chain connects TRBV19 to TRBJ1-1; tentatively, D is TRBD1 (5 bases). CDR1 is LNHDA, CDR2 SQIVND, per germline (reference sequence). This CDR3 region has 13 residues. V lost 3 bases, J lost 4 bases, and 9 bases lay in between. The CDR3 region is CASSIKGATEAFF. The CDR3 nucleotides read TGTGCCAGTAGTATTAAAGGGGCCACTGAAGCTTTCTTT. Supplemented by reference TRBV19 and TRBJ1-1, the full variable domain reads DGGITQSPKYLFRKEGQNVTLSCEQNLNHDAMYWYRQDPGQGLRLIYYSQIVNDFQKGDIAEGYSVSREKKESFPLTVTSAQKNPTAFYLCASSIKGATEAFFGQGTRLTVV.

The V call is TRBV9, the J call TRBJ1-4; 7 positions agree with TRBD1. Germline lookup yields CDR1 SGDLS and CDR2 YYNGEE. The J segment lost 5 bases and the V segment lost 3 bases, leaving 4 bases of the junction unmatched. The CDR3 is 14 amino acids. The CDR3 bases are TGTGCCAGCAGCGCATGGGGACAGAATGAAAAACTGTTTTTT. Translated, it gives CASSAWGQNEKLFF.

This clone was detected only a few times. The chain has TRBV30 and TRBJ1-4; a weak D match, TRBD1 (5 bases). V shed 0 bases and J shed 8 bases, with 13 bases lying between them. The CDR3 loop spans 14 amino acids. CDR1 and CDR2 from the germline V gene are GTSNPN and SVGIG (reference sequence). CDR3 in DNA: TGTGCCTGGAGTGTACTGCAGGGTAGGGAAAAACTGTTTTTT. Protein: CAWSVLQGREKLFF.

The chain combines TRBV5-1 with TRBJ2-1; D perhaps matches TRBD2 (6 bases). Germline V CDR1 and CDR2: SGHRS, YFSETQ. This CDR3 spans 15 amino acids. Trimming stripped 3 bases from V and 2 bases from J, with 12 bases between. In nucleotides, the CDR3 is TGCGCCAGCAGCTCGGGACTCCCTGCCTACAATGAGCAGTTCTTC. It translates to CASSSGLPAYNEQFF.

This clone has just one count. The rearrangement links TRBV15 to TRBJ2-5; 7 positions agree with TRBD1. Germline CDR1 is LNHNV and CDR2 is YYDKDF (reference sequence). The length of the CDR3 is 14 residues. J gave up 4 bases and V 2 bases, and 4 bases lay outside the gene matches. The CDR3 bases are TGTGCCACCAGCAGATCACAGGGGACAGAGACCCAGTACTTC. It is translated as CATSRSQGTETQYF.

This clone was seen once. The chain has TRBV20-1 and TRBJ1-2; D gene uncertain. The CDR3 runs to 11 residues. From germline, CDR1 is DFQATT and CDR2 SNEGSKA (reference sequence). The V end lost 2 bases, the J end lost 3 bases, and 4 bases lay between the germline ends. This chain's CDR3 is CSARTDYGYTF. In nucleotides, the CDR3 is TGCAGTGCTAGAACGGACTATGGCTACACCTTC.

V usage is TRBV7-2 and J usage is TRBJ2-7; weak D call: TRBD2 (5 bases). Germline values: CDR1 SGHTA, CDR2 FQGNSA. V was shortened by 1 base and J by 12 bases, with 19 bases between the two germline ends. The length of the CDR3 is 14 residues. This chain's CDR3 is CASSLERVSTRRYF. The CDR3 DNA follows: TGTGCCAGCAGCTTAGAGAGGGTCTCTACTCGGAGGTACTTC.

The chain has TRBV11-2 and TRBJ1-1; D is undetermined. Germline assignment: CDR1 SGHAT and CDR2 FQNNGV. The V end lost 1 base, the J end lost 7 bases, and 7 bases lay between the germline ends. The CDR3 is 12 residues long. Here the CDR3 reads CASSLGVDEAFF. Here the CDR3 DNA reads TGTGCCAGCAGCTTAGGAGTCGATGAAGCTTTCTTT.

V gene TRBV4-1 combines with J gene TRBJ1-6, with 10 nucleotides matching TRBD1. With V trimmed by 1 base and J by 8 bases, 8 bases remained unmatched. The germline V gene encodes CDR1 MGHRA and CDR2 YSYEKL. The CDR3 totals 17 residues. CDR3 nucleotides: TGCGCCAGCAGCCAAGGGGGGACAGGGGCGGCGGATTCACCCCTCCACTTT. This encodes CASSQGGTGAADSPLHF.

This chain links TRBV18 with TRBJ2-1, with 8 bases matching TRBD2. From germline, CDR1 is KGHSH and CDR2 LQKENI. The CDR3 contains 16 residues. After removal of 0 bases from V and 1 base from J, the junction contained 2 bases not matched to a gene. The CDR3: CASSPPSGASYNEQFF. In DNA form, the CDR3 reads TGTGCCAGCTCACCACCTAGCGGGGCGTCCTACAATGAGCAGTTCTTC.

The chain couples TRBV6-5 to TRBJ1-1; D might be TRBD1 (5 bases). Trimming stripped 6 bases from V and 1 base from J, with 9 bases between. The V gene's germline CDR1 is MNHEY and CDR2 SVGAGI. This CDR3 has 13 residues. The CDR3, as DNA: TGTGCCAGCAGGGGACTTCGGAACACTGAAGCTTTCTTT. Translating gives CASRGLRNTEAFF.

This chain connects TRBV11-2 to TRBJ2-2, with D maybe TRBD2 (5 bases). This CDR3 contains 15 residues. Germline V gene lookup returns CDR1 SGHAT and CDR2 FQNNGV. V gave up 1 base and J gave up 7 bases, with 13 bases separating them. This CDR3 reads CASSLGRSGFGELFF. CDR3 DNA: TGTGCCAGCAGCTTAGGGAGGTCGGGGTTCGGGGAGCTGTTTTTT.

The chain uses TRBV6-1 and TRBJ2-5; 10 positions agree with TRBD1. The CDR3 length is 17 residues. Germline V gene lookup returns CDR1 MNHNS and CDR2 SASEGT. Unmatched junction bases numbered 9, after V lost 0 bases and J lost 5 bases. As DNA, the CDR3 is TGTGCCAGCAGTGAAGCGAGGGGACAGGGGATATGGGAGACCCAGTACTTC. Translation gives CASSEARGQGIWETQYF.

J is TRBJ2-2 and V is TRBV5-1; 12 bases fit TRBD1. The ends lost 4 bases at V and 4 bases at J; junction bases unmatched: 5. CDR1 and CDR2 (germline): SGHRS, YFSETQ. This CDR3 is built from 16 residues. The DNA of the CDR3 is TGCGCCAGCAGCCAGGGACAGGGGGCGGCCACCGGGGAGCTGTTTTTT. It translates to CASSQGQGAATGELFF.

This clone was recorded once. The V and J genes are TRBV28 and TRBJ1-1; D may be TRBD1 (5 bases). The CDR3 has 14 amino acids. Trimming removed 3 bases at V and 6 bases at J, with 14 bases between. Per germline, CDR1 MDHEN and CDR2 SYDVKM. In nucleotides, the CDR3 is TGTGCCAGCAGTTTCGAGACAGCAAGTCCTGAAGCTTTCTTT. Its translation is CASSFETASPEAFF. Together with reference TRBV28 and TRBJ1-1, the CDR3 gives the full variable domain: DVKVTQSSRYLVKRTGEKVFLECVQDMDHENMFWYRQDPGLGLRLIYFSYDVKMKEKGDIPEGYSVSREKKERFSLILESASTNQTSMYLCASSFETASPEAFFGQGTRLTVV.

The J gene is TRBJ1-2, the V gene TRBV5-1, with 7 bases that match TRBD1. Germline values: CDR1 SGHRS, CDR2 YFSETQ. Trimming cost V 4 bases and J 2 bases; bases outside gene matches: 8. The CDR3 contains 15 residues. The CDR3 nucleotides are TGCGCCAGCAGCGATGCGGGACAGCTAAACTATGGCTACACCTTC. Amino acid sequence: CASSDAGQLNYGYTF.